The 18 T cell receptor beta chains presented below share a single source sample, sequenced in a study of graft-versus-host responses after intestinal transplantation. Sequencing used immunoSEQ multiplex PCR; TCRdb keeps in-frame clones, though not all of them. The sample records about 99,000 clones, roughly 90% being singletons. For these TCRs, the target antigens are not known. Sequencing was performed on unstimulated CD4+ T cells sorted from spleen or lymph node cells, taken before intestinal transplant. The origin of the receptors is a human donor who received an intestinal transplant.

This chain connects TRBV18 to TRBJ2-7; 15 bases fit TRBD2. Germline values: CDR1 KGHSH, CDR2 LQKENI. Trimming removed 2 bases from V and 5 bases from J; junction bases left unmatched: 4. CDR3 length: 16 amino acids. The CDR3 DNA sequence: TGTGCCAGCTCACCAAGGGGACTAGCGGGAGGTAACGAGCAGTACTTC. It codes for CASSPRGLAGGNEQYF.

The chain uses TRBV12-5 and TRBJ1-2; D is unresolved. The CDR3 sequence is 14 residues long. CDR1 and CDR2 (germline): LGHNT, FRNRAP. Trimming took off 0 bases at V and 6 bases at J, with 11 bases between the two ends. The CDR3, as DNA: TGTGCTAGTGGTTTGGTACCAGTAGGGAATGGCTACACCTTC. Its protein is CASGLVPVGNGYTF.

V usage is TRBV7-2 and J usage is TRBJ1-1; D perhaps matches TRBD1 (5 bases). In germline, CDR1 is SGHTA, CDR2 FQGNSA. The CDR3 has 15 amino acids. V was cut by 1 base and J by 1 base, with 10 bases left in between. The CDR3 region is CASSLGGTGNTEAFF. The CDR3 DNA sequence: TGTGCCAGCAGCTTAGGGGGGACCGGGAACACTGAAGCTTTCTTT.

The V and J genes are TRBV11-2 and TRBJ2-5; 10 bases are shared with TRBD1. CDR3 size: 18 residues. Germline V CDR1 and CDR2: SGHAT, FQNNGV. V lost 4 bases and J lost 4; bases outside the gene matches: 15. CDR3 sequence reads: CASSSRPGGTGVSETQYF. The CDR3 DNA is TGTGCCAGCAGCTCGAGGCCGGGGGGGACAGGGGTGTCAGAGACCCAGTACTTC.

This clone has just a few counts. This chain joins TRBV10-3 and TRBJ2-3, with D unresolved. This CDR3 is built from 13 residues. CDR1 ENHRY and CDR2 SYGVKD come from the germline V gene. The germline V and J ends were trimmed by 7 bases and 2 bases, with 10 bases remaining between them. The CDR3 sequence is CAIKDPYTDTQYF. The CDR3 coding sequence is TGTGCCATCAAGGACCCCTACACAGATACGCAGTATTTT.

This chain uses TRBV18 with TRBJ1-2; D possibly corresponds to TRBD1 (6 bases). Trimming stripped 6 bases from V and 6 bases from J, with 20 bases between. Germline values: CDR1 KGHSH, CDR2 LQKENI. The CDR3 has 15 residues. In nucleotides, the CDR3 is TGTGCCAGCTCGCTCCAATCACAGACAGGACATGGCTACACCTTC. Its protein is CASSLQSQTGHGYTF. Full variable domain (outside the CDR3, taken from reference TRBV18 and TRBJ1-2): NAGVMQNPRHLVRRRGQEARLRCSPMKGHSHVYWYRQLPEEGLKFMVYLQKENIIDESGMPKERFSAEFPKEGPSILRIQQVVRGDSAAYFCASSLQSQTGHGYTFGSGTRLTVV.

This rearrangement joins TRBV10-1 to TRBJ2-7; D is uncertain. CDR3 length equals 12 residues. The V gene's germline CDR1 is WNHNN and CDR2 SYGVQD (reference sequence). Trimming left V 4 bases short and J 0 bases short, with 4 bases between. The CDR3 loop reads CASSASSYEQYF. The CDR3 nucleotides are TGCGCCAGCAGTGCCAGCTCCTACGAGCAGTACTTC.

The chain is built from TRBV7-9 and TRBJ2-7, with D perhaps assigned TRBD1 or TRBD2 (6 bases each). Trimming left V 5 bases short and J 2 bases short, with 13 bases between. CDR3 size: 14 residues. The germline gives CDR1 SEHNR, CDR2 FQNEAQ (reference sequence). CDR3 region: CASSLRGLTYEQYF. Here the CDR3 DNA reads TGTGCCAGCAGCCTCAGGGGACTGACCTACGAGCAGTACTTC.

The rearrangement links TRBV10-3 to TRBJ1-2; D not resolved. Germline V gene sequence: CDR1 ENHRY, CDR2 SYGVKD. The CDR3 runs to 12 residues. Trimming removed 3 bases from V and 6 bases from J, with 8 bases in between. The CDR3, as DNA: TGTGCCATCAGTGATTTATATGATGGCTACACCTTC. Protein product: CAISDLYDGYTF.

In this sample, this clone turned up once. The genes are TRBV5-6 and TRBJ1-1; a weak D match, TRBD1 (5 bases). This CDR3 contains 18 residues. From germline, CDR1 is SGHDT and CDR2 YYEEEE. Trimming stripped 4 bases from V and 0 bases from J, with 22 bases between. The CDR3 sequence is CASSRDGGRAHMNTEAFF. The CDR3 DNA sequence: TGTGCCAGCAGCCGAGACGGCGGCAGGGCCCATATGAACACTGAAGCTTTCTTT.

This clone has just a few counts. This CDR3 reads CASSLSSGGTNEKLFF. The CDR3 bases are TGTGCCAGCAGCTTAAGCTCCGGGGGCACTAATGAAAAACTGTTTTTT. This chain links TRBV7-9 with TRBJ1-4; D is perhaps TRBD1 (6 bases). Trimming shortened V by 2 bases and J by 2 bases, and 12 bases separated the two germline ends. The CDR3 runs to 16 residues. CDR1 SEHNR and CDR2 FQNEAQ come from the germline V gene (reference sequence).

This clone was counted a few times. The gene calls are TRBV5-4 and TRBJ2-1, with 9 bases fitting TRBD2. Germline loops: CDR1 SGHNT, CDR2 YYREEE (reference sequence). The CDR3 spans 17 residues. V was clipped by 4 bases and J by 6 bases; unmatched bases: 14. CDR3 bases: TGTGCCAGCAGCCCGACCCTCGCTAGCGGGAAGGGCAATGAGCAGTTCTTC. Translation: CASSPTLASGKGNEQFF.

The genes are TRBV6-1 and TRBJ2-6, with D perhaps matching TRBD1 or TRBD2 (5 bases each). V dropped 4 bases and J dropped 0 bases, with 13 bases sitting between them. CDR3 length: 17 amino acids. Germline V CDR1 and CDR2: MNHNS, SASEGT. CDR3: CASSASRGSSGANVLTF. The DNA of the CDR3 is TGTGCCAGCAGTGCATCCCGGGGCAGCTCTGGGGCCAACGTCCTGACTTTC.

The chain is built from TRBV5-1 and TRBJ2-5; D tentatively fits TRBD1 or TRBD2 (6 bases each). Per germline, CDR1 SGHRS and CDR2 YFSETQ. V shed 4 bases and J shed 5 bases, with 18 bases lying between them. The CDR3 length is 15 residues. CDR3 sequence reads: CASSPGQGRIETQYF. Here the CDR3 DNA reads TGCGCCAGCAGCCCCGGTCAGGGGAGGATTGAGACCCAGTACTTC. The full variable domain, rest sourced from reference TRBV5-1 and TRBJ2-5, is KAGVTQTPRYLIKTRGQQVTLSCSPISGHRSVSWYQQTPGQGLQFLFEYFSETQRNKGNFPGRFSGRQFSNSRSEMNVSTLELGDSALYLCASSPGQGRIETQYFGPGTRLLVL.

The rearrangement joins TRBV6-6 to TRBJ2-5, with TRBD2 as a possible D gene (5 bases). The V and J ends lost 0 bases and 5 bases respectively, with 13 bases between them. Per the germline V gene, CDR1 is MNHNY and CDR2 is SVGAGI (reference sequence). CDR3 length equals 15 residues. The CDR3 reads CASSYSALDGETQYF. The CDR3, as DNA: TGTGCCAGCAGTTACTCTGCACTAGATGGGGAGACCCAGTACTTC.

As DNA, the CDR3 is TGTGCCAGCAGTTACCAAGACTCTGACGCCCTCCACTTT. Translating it yields CASSYQDSDALHF. The gene calls are TRBV6-6 and TRBJ1-6; D is ambiguous. This CDR3 has 13 amino acids. Germline V lookup: CDR1 MNHNY, CDR2 SVGAGI (reference sequence). V lost 2 bases and J lost 14, with 13 bases in between.

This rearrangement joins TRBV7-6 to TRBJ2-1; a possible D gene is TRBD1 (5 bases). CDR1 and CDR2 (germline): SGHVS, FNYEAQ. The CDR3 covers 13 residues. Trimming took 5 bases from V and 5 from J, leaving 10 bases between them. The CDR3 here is CASSPGFNNEQFF. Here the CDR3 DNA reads TGTGCCAGCAGCCCAGGGTTCAACAATGAGCAGTTCTTC.

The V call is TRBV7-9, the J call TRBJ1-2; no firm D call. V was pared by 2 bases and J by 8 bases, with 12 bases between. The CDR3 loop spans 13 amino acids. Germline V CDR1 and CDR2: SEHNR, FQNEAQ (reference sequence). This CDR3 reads CASSLHGGEGYTF. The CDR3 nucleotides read TGTGCCAGCAGCTTACACGGAGGAGAGGGCTACACCTTC.